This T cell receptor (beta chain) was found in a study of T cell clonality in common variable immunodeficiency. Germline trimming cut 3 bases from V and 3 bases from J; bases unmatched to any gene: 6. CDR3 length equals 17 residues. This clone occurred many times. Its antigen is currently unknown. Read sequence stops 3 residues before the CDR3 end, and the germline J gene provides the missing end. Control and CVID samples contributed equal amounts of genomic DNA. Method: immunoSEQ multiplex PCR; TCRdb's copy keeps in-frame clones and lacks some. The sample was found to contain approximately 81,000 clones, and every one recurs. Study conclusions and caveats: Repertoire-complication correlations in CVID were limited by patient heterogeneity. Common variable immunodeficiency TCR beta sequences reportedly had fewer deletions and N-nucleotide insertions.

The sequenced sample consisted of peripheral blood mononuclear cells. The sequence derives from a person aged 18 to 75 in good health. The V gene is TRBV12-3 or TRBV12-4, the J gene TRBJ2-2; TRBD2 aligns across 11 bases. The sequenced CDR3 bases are TGTGCCAGCAGTTTTAGCGGGAGGGTCACGGACACCGGGGAG. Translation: CASSFSGRVTDTGE. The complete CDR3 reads CASSFSGRVTDTGELFF.